This T cell receptor (beta chain) was sequenced for a study of T cell changes during pregnancy in multiple sclerosis. Assay: immunoSEQ multiplex PCR; the TCRdb copy retains only in-frame clones and omits some. Of roughly 7,900 clones in the sample, 87% were seen once. The germline V gene has CDR1 SNHLY and CDR2 FYNNEI. V shed 4 bases and J shed 5 bases, with 15 bases lying between them. This CDR3 is 15 amino acids long. The genes are TRBV2 and TRBJ1-5; D gene ambiguous. The sequence was obtained from a female donor in good health, enrolled as a control in a pregnancy study. Source: CD8+ T cells from peripheral blood mononuclear cells, taken in the first trimester of pregnancy. DNA for the CDR3: TGTGCCAGCAGTGGCGGATTGGGGAGGGATCAGCCCCAGCATTTT. It encodes CASSGGLGRDQPQHF.